Given below is one T cell receptor beta chain in context. No antigen is known for it. These data originate in a study of cytomegalovirus exposure and HLA in healthy donors. V was pared by 11 bases and J by 3 bases, with 10 bases of the junction left unmatched. CDR1 is ENHRY, CDR2 SYGVKD, per germline. CDR3 length equals 13 residues. Whole-study results and caveats: Usually a TCR sequence was rare, but some public TCRs were found in many donors. In vitro confirmation showed a few CMV-associated chains to be CMV antigen specific. Evidence from a later analysis indicated that most CMV-associated TCR beta chains looked HLA-restricted. Exclusion as indistinguishable affected some V segments, including TRBV6-2 and TRBV6-3.

The study ran its PCR with 60 Vbeta and 13 Jbeta primers. Here immunoSEQ multiplex PCR was the method, and the copy in TCRdb shows in-frame clones only, minus some. The sample contains some 170,000 clones, 65% to 75% of which appear only once. The chain recombines TRBV10-3 with TRBJ2-7; 7 bases are shared with TRBD1. Sample: PBMCs. This TCR derives from a human donor in good health. The CDR3 protein is CAVQIGQVYEQYF. The CDR3 DNA is TGTGCCGTCCAAATCGGACAGGTCTACGAGCAGTACTTC.